This T cell receptor (beta chain) was identified in a study of blood T cell repertoires in COVID-19. The repertoire was sequenced with immunoSEQ multiplex PCR; TCRdb's copy has only in-frame clones and lacks some. Of about 120,000 clones detected, around 85% appear once; the ten largest clones hold 2% to 3%. The CDR3 loop spans 13 amino acids. V trimming: 6 bases; J trimming: 5 bases; junction bases outside the gene matches: 1. Germline values: CDR1 SGHRS, CDR2 YFSETQ. This clone was counted between two and nine times. This sequence was found in a man aged 50 to 59 with acute or convalescent COVID-19. The chain recombines TRBV5-1 with TRBJ1-6, with 8 bases identical to TRBD1. Sequenced sample: peripheral blood. CDR3: CASMDRDNSPLHF. DNA for the CDR3: TGCGCCAGCATGGACAGGGATAATTCACCCCTCCACTTT.